This TCR beta chain was retrieved from a study of cytomegalovirus exposure and HLA in healthy donors. Concerning this clone: The antigen is not known.

Germline loops: CDR1 LNHDA, CDR2 SQIVND (reference sequence). The CDR3 runs 17 residues. V gave up 6 bases and J gave up 1 base; unmatched junction bases: 12. Primers: 60 Vbeta forward and 13 Jbeta reverse. Clones were read by immunoSEQ multiplex PCR, and TCRdb kept only the in-frame ones, dropping some. Here the sample spans fewer than 250,000 clones, around 79% being singletons. Notes on the study in general: In an earlier analysis, productive rearrangement rates for most beta V segments clustered near 87% or 30%.

The TCR sequence derives from a woman younger than 35 in good health and CMV-seronegative. The V gene is TRBV19, the J gene TRBJ1-1, with 9 bases that match TRBD1. Input material: PBMCs. For the CDR3, the DNA is TGTGCCAGTAGAGACGGGGGGACGGGACAGGGGAACACTGAAGCTTTCTTT. It codes for CASRDGGTGQGNTEAFF.